One sample yielded the 12 T cell receptor beta chains listed below, sequenced in a study of Ad26.COV2.S vaccination and SARS-CoV-2 variants. This sample's treatment: around 19 received Ad26.COV2.S at low or high dose, single or two shots; about 5 received placebo; per-sample allocation not given. The study sampled participants on day 63 after the first vaccine or placebo injection. This table comes from immunoSEQ multiplex PCR, and its TCRdb copy is limited to in-frame clones, with some not included. This sample yields about 450,000 clones, of which 89% are seen a single time; around 2.6% belongs to the top ten. Here the sequenced sample was peripheral blood, taken in a trial of Ad26.COV2.S vaccine versus placebo. The receptors stem from a person aged 18-60 years who received the Ad26.COV2.S COVID-19 vaccine or a placebo.

The J gene is TRBJ1-5, the V gene TRBV27; tentatively, D is TRBD1 (6 bases). Looked up from germline, CDR1 is MNHEY and CDR2 is SMNVEV (reference sequence). Trimming pared 5 bases from V and 0 bases from J, leaving 20 bases between. The CDR3 sequence is 18 residues long. CDR3 sequence (DNA): TGTGCCAGCAGTCCCTATCGGACAGCGCCTTATAGCAATCAGCCCCAGCATTTT. Its translation: CASSPYRTAPYSNQPQHF.

This chain links TRBV28 with TRBJ1-6, with 8 bases matching TRBD1. The germline V gene encodes CDR1 MDHEN and CDR2 SYDVKM. CDR3 length equals 16 residues. J lost 5 bases, V lost 2 bases, and 5 bases had no gene match. Here the CDR3 DNA reads TGTGCCAGCAGTTTAGGAACAGGGGGTAATAATTCACCCCTCCACTTT. Translating it yields CASSLGTGGNNSPLHF.

V and J are TRBV27 and TRBJ2-5, with D perhaps given as TRBD1 or TRBD2 (5 bases each). V shed 0 bases and J shed 0 bases, with 11 bases lying between them. Looked up from germline, CDR1 is MNHEY and CDR2 is SMNVEV (reference sequence). CDR3 length: 16 amino acids. The CDR3 loop is CASSLSWGSHQETQYF. CDR3 sequence (DNA): TGTGCCAGCAGTTTATCGTGGGGGTCCCACCAAGAGACCCAGTACTTC.

This chain links TRBV9 with TRBJ2-3; TRBD2 is a possible D gene (7 bases). Germline lookup yields CDR1 SGDLS and CDR2 YYNGEE. V lost 4 bases and J lost 4, with 16 bases in between. The CDR3 is made up of 15 amino acids. CDR3 nucleotide sequence: TGTGCCAGCAGCCAATTGGGGGGGCGGGCAGATACGCAGTATTTT. Its translation is CASSQLGGRADTQYF.

This sequence joins TRBV29-1 and TRBJ2-2, with D maybe TRBD1 (6 bases). The CDR3 sequence is 13 residues long. V was pared by 6 bases and J by 6 bases, with 14 bases between. Per germline, CDR1 SQVTM and CDR2 ANQGSEA. The DNA of the CDR3 is TGCAGCGTCGGACAGCGAGGATCCGGGGAGCTGTTTTTT. Translating it yields CSVGQRGSGELFF.

V and J are TRBV5-4 and TRBJ2-7; TRBD1 or TRBD2 may be the D gene (6 bases each). The CDR3 has 16 amino acids. The V end lost 4 bases, the J end lost 2 bases, and 19 bases lay between the germline ends. In germline, CDR1 is SGHNT, CDR2 YYREEE (reference sequence). The chain's CDR3 is CASSLDARGEAYEQYV. CDR3 nucleotide sequence: TGTGCCAGCAGCCTCGACGCGAGGGGGGAAGCCTACGAGCAGTACGTC.

The chain couples TRBV15 to TRBJ2-5; D may be TRBD1 or TRBD2 (5 bases each). The V and J ends lost 1 base and 5 bases respectively, with 11 bases between them. The CDR3 is made up of 14 amino acids. The V gene's germline CDR1 is LNHNV and CDR2 YYDKDF (reference sequence). The CDR3: CATSRGSGTETQYF. The DNA for the CDR3 is TGTGCCACCAGCAGAGGATCAGGGACGGAGACCCAGTACTTC. The complete variable domain, with remaining parts taken from reference TRBV15 and TRBJ2-5, reads DAMVIQNPRYQVTQFGKPVTLSCSQTLNHNVMYWYQQKSSQAPKLLFHYYDKDFNNEADTPDNFQSRRPNTSFCFLDIRSPGLGDTAMYLCATSRGSGTETQYFGPGTRLLVL.

CDR3 region: CASSPGLAVVGQFF. CDR3 nucleotide sequence: TGTGCCAGCAGCCCAGGACTAGCAGTAGTGGGGCAGTTCTTC. This chain joins TRBV7-9 and TRBJ2-1, with TRBD2 identical over 8 bases. The CDR3 length is 14 residues. The junction had 12 bases not matched to a gene; V was cut back by 5 bases and J by 12 bases. The germline CDR1 and CDR2 sequences are SEHNR and FQNEAQ (reference sequence).

The V and J genes are TRBV7-2 and TRBJ1-1; weak D call: TRBD1 (5 bases). The V end lost 1 base, the J end lost 3 bases, and 15 bases lay between the germline ends. This CDR3 spans 16 amino acids. CDR1 is SGHTA and CDR2 is FQGNSA in the germline V gene. The CDR3 is CASSLGGAGWDTEAFF. The CDR3 DNA follows: TGTGCCAGCAGCTTAGGAGGGGCCGGGTGGGACACTGAAGCTTTCTTT.

This clone was recorded only once. The chain combines TRBV24-1 with TRBJ2-2, with D unresolved. This CDR3 region has 13 residues. V gave up 1 base and J gave up 7 bases, with 6 bases separating them. The germline gives CDR1 KGHDR, CDR2 SFDVKD. CDR3 amino acids: CATSDFVDGELFF. The CDR3 nucleotides are TGTGCCACCAGTGATTTCGTAGACGGGGAGCTGTTTTTT.

The J gene is TRBJ1-3, the V gene TRBV30; TRBD1 matches 7 bases. This CDR3 has 18 residues. Germline CDR1 GTSNPN, CDR2 SVGIG (reference sequence). The junction had 13 bases not matched to a gene; V was cut back by 2 bases and J by 0 bases. CDR3 sequence reads: CAWSRIADRHNSGNTIYF. CDR3 nucleotide sequence: TGTGCCTGGAGTCGCATAGCGGACAGGCATAACTCTGGAAACACCATATATTTT.

The J gene is TRBJ1-5, the V gene TRBV7-6; D not certain. CDR3 length equals 13 residues. CDR1 SGHVS and CDR2 FNYEAQ come from the germline V gene. The V gene lost 3 bases and the J gene lost 1 base, with 4 bases spanning the gap. The CDR3 nucleotides are TGTGCCAGCAGCTTCACCAGCAATCAGCCCCAGCATTTT. Protein product: CASSFTSNQPQHF.